This record looks at one TCR beta chain sequence and its context. This CDR3 region has 15 residues. The ends lost 6 bases at V and 4 bases at J; junction bases unmatched: 6. Germline-derived CDR1 and CDR2 are MNHEY and SVGAGI. The sample is drawn from a study of shared clonotypes between healthy human individuals. Study summary: A few men and a couple of women, aged 18 to 49, were donors.

Authors' processing steps: ImmunoSEQ gave junction-only sequences without quality scores, so filtering differed. Generated by immunoSEQ multiplex PCR, the TCRdb table keeps only in-frame clones and is missing some. V and J calls and clone size come straight from that table; D and trimming were deduced from the DNA. This table has approximately 940,000 clones, roughly 72% appearing once. The source of this sequence is a young man in good health. Sample: memory CD4+ T cells sorted from blood. Subset indicated: CD45RA-negative fraction. The chain employs TRBV6-5 and TRBJ2-2; 9 bases align to TRBD1. The CDR3 coding sequence is TGTGCCAGCAGGCCCGGGACAGGGAGCACCGGGGAGCTGTTTTTT. Residues: CASRPGTGSTGELFF.